Each of the 14 T cell receptor beta chains below was sequenced from the same sample in a study of shared clonotypes between healthy human individuals. Only in-frame clones appear in the TCRdb table, and some are missing; sequencing was by immunoSEQ multiplex PCR. This table has roughly 2,000,000 clones, about 95% appearing once. The naive CD8 fraction comprised CD45RO-negative cells positively selected for CCR7 and excluded terminally differentiated effector memory CD45RA+ cells. The source material was naive CD8+ T cells sorted from blood. The receptor set was obtained from a man between 18 and 35 years old in good health.

On this clone itself: The same CDR3 is also encoded by other DNA sequences in this sample. V gene TRBV9 combines with J gene TRBJ2-1; 11 nucleotides match TRBD2. CDR1 and CDR2 (germline): SGDLS, YYNGEE. The trim removed 0 bases at V and 10 bases at J, leaving 0 bases unmatched. There are 13 residues in the CDR3. CDR3 region: CASSVGLAGEQFF. The CDR3 DNA follows: TGTGCCAGCAGCGTAGGACTAGCGGGGGAGCAGTTCTTC.

As for this clone: Other DNA variants within this sample encode the same CDR3. The chain employs TRBV6-5 and TRBJ1-3; D is unresolved. From germline, CDR1 is MNHEY and CDR2 SVGAGI. This CDR3 region has 15 residues. V dropped 5 bases and J dropped 0 bases, with 11 bases sitting between them. The DNA of the CDR3 is TGTGCCAGCAGTCCCGGACGGAGCTCTGGAAACACCATATATTTT. Protein sequence: CASSPGRSSGNTIYF.

V gene TRBV7-9 combines with J gene TRBJ1-4; D remains ambiguous. Per germline, CDR1 SEHNR and CDR2 FQNEAQ (reference sequence). Trimming took off 4 bases at V and 2 bases at J, with 11 bases between the two ends. This CDR3 comprises 15 residues. The CDR3 region is CASSSSDQTNEKLFF. CDR3 nucleotides: TGTGCCAGCAGCTCTTCAGACCAGACTAATGAAAAACTGTTTTTT.

The chain links TRBV10-3 to TRBJ2-5; tentatively, D is TRBD1 or TRBD2 (5 bases each). Germline V gene data show CDR1 as ENHRY and CDR2 as SYGVKD. The V end lost 0 bases, the J end lost 4 bases, and 18 bases lay between the germline ends. The length of the CDR3 is 17 residues. Written as DNA, the CDR3 is TGTGCCATCAGTGAGTCGCCGGGATTGGGGCAGGGAGAGACCCAGTACTTC. Translation: CAISESPGLGQGETQYF.

A word on this clone: Distinct nucleotide sequences in the sample also encode this CDR3. The J gene is TRBJ2-2, the V gene TRBV9, with TRBD2 matching over 11 bases. The CDR3 runs 15 residues. CDR1 SGDLS and CDR2 YYNGEE come from the germline V gene. With V trimmed by 4 bases and J by 3 bases, 2 bases remained unmatched. DNA for the CDR3: TGTGCCAGCAGCTTTAGCGGGAGGGACACCGGGGAGCTGTTTTTT. It is translated as CASSFSGRDTGELFF.

About this clone itself: Additional DNA sequences in this sample encode the identical CDR3. The chain joins TRBV2 to TRBJ1-1; D not certain. V was clipped by 1 base and J by 1 base, with 7 bases between them. This CDR3 contains 14 residues. The V gene's germline CDR1 is SNHLY and CDR2 FYNNEI. DNA for the CDR3: TGTGCCAGCAGTGAAGTGGGAGAGAACACTGAAGCTTTCTTT. Translated, it gives CASSEVGENTEAFF.

The V gene is TRBV2, the J gene TRBJ1-5, with D maybe TRBD1 (5 bases). Per germline, CDR1 SNHLY and CDR2 FYNNEI. V was cut by 3 bases and J by 0 bases, with 12 bases left in between. This CDR3 comprises 16 residues. CDR3 sequence (DNA): TGTGCCAGCAGTGATAAACAGGAATATAGCAATCAGCCCCAGCATTTT. Protein: CASSDKQEYSNQPQHF.

The chain recombines TRBV4-3 with TRBJ2-6; D might be TRBD2 (5 bases). Germline V gives CDR1 LGHNA, CDR2 YSLEER. The CDR3 consists of 17 residues. V shed 1 base and J shed 0 bases, with 10 bases lying between them. CDR3 loop: CASSQGVSGSGANVLTF. The CDR3 DNA reads TGCGCCAGCAGCCAAGGAGTAAGCGGCTCTGGGGCCAACGTCCTGACTTTC.

This clone was detected once. The chain has TRBV4-1 and TRBJ2-7; 11 nucleotides align to TRBD2. Germline-derived CDR1 and CDR2 are MGHRA and YSYEKL. The CDR3 runs to 19 residues. The J segment lost 4 bases and the V segment lost 1 base, leaving 15 bases of the junction unmatched. As DNA, the CDR3 is TGCGCCAGCAGCCAAGTCCCACCGGCTCTGGGACTAGCGGTTTACGAGCAGTACTTC. Translation: CASSQVPPALGLAVYEQYF.

The rearrangement uses TRBV7-2 and TRBJ1-5; 7 nucleotides align to TRBD1. The CDR3 length is 16 residues. Looked up from germline, CDR1 is SGHTA and CDR2 is FQGNSA. Trimming removed 0 bases from V and 5 bases from J; junction bases left unmatched: 7. The CDR3 protein is CASSLASQGGDQPQHF. The CDR3 nucleotides are TGTGCCAGCAGCTTAGCCTCCCAGGGGGGGGATCAGCCCCAGCATTTT.

V is TRBV6-4 and J is TRBJ2-3; D unclear. The CDR3 runs 14 residues. CDR1 and CDR2 from the germline V gene are MRHNA and SNTAGT. V lost 6 bases and J lost 5, with 15 bases in between. CDR3 nucleotide sequence: TGTGCCAGCAGAGCCTCGTTAGGTGAAGATACGCAGTATTTT. This gives the protein CASRASLGEDTQYF.

Details on this clone: The same CDR3 is also encoded by other DNA sequences in this sample. This rearrangement joins TRBV30 to TRBJ2-2; D could derive from TRBD1 or TRBD2 (5 bases each). Germline CDR1 is GTSNPN and CDR2 is SVGIG (reference sequence). The CDR3 contains 12 residues. V was trimmed by 4 bases and J by 5 bases, leaving 8 bases between them. The CDR3 loop reads CAWNWGTGELFF. CDR3 sequence (DNA): TGTGCCTGGAACTGGGGGACCGGGGAGCTGTTTTTT.

Of note for this clone: Other DNA sequences in the same sample also yield this CDR3. This chain joins TRBV2 and TRBJ2-7; tentatively, D is TRBD2 (5 bases). The CDR3 covers 13 residues. Trimming shortened V by 5 bases and J by 1 base, and 9 bases separated the two germline ends. Germline V CDR1 and CDR2: SNHLY, FYNNEI. CDR3 sequence reads: CASSRTGSYEQYF. The CDR3, as DNA: TGTGCCAGCAGTCGCACGGGGTCCTACGAGCAGTACTTC.

V gene TRBV27 combines with J gene TRBJ2-2, with D perhaps given as TRBD1 or TRBD2 (7 bases each). The germline gives CDR1 MNHEY, CDR2 SMNVEV (reference sequence). The CDR3 is 15 residues long. Trimming took off 11 bases at V and 4 bases at J, with 20 bases between the two ends. DNA of the CDR3: TGTGCCCGGGGGGCCTGGGACAGTAGCACCGGGGAGCTGTTTTTT. Translation: CARGAWDSSTGELFF.